This TCR beta chain was captured by sequencing in a study of T cells after yellow fever vaccination. On the study more broadly: Preparation of the low-cell-number fractions used SMART-Seq v4 Ultra Low Input.

Findings of the study overall: Weaker, the secondary response had a peak occurring faster, on day 5 versus 15. Among primary-vaccination clones, most reappeared after the booster, at almost 98% for CD4 and more than 85% for CD8.

The CDR3 is 17 amino acids. CDR1 is KGHDR, CDR2 SFDVKD, per germline. The V and J ends lost 4 bases and 0 bases, in that order; junction bases with no gene match: 7. UMIs and a universal primer site were added when TCR cDNA was made by 5'RACE template switching. TCRdb processed the 5' RACE reads anew with MiXCR; each CDR3 protein has one entry. The sample comprises just under 600,000 distinct CDR3 sequences, about 13% of which are singletons, and roughly an eighth rests with the top ten. On this clonotype itself: Its antigen remains unknown.

The sequencing here drew on PBMCs, taken on the day of the yellow fever booster vaccination. The receptor was derived from a man aged 25 to 45 who received the YFV17D yellow fever vaccine. The rearrangement uses TRBV24-1 and TRBJ2-3, with TRBD2 matching 9 bases. CDR3 region: CATSDPIAGASTDTQYF. The CDR3, as DNA: TGTGCCACCAGTGACCCTATAGCGGGGGCGAGCACAGATACGCAGTATTTT.